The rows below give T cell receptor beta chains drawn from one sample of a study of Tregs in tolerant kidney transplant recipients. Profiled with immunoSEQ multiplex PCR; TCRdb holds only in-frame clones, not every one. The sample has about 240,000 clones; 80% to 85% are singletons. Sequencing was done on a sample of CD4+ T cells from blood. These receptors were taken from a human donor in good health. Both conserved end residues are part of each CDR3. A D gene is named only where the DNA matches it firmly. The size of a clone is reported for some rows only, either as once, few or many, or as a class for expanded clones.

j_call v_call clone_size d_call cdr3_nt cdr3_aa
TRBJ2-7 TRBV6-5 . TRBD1 TGTGCCAGCAGTTATAACAGGGGACCCTACGAGCAGTACTTC CASSYNRGPYEQYF
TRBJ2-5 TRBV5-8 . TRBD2 TGTGCCAGCAGCCCAAGCAGACTAGCGGGAGGTGAGACCCAGTACTTC CASSPSRLAGGETQYF
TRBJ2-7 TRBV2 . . TGTGCCAGCAGTGAATCTGGCTACGAGCAGTACTTC CASSESGYEQYF
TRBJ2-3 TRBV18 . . TGTGCCAGCTCACCACCGAGCACAGATACGCAGTATTTT CASSPPSTDTQYF
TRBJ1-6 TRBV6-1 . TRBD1 TGTGCCAGCAGTCTAACCAAAGGACAGGGCCAACCCCTCCACTTT CASSLTKGQGQPLHF
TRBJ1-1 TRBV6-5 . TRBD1 TGTGCCAGCAGTTTCCCAGGGGGAAGCACTGAAGCTTTCTTT CASSFPGGSTEAFF
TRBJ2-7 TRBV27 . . TGTGCCAGCAGTTTGGGGGCGGGCTTGGGCGAGCAGTACTTC CASSLGAGLGEQYF
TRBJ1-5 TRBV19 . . TGTGCCAGTAGTATAGGTCCTAGGAACAATCAGCCCCAGCATTTT CASSIGPRNNQPQHF
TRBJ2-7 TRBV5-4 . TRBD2 TGTGCCAGCAGCGCGACTAGCGGCGCCTACGAGCAGTACTTC CASSATSGAYEQYF
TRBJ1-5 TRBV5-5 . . TGTGCCAGCAGCCACGGGACGGATAGCAATCAGCCCCAGCATTTT CASSHGTDSNQPQHF
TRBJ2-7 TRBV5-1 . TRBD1 TGCGCCAGCAGCTGGGGGGACAGGGACGTTTGGGAGCAGTACTTC CASSWGDRDVWEQYF
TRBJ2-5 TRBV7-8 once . TGTGCCAGCAGCTTAAGTCACACGCGGCGGGAGACCCAGTACTTC CASSLSHTRRETQYF
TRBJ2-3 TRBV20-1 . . TGCAGTGTTAGAGGGACAGATACGCAGTATTTT CSVRGTDTQYF
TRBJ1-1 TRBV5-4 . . TGTGCCGGCAGCTCTACGGGGGTCACTGAAGCTTTCTTT CAGSSTGVTEAFF
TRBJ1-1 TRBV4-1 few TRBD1 TGCGCCAGCAGCCCCCGGGACAGGTTTATGAACACTGAAGCTTTCTTT CASSPRDRFMNTEAFF
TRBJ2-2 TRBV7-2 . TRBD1 TGTGCCAGCAGCTTAGCAAGGGGGCGGGCCGGGGAGCTGTTTTTT CASSLARGRAGELFF
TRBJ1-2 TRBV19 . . TGTGCCAGTAGTATTTTCCGGGCGGAGGACTATGGCTACACCTTC CASSIFRAEDYGYTF
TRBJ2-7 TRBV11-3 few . TGTGCCAGCAGCTTAGCGGGGAGCTCCTACGAGCAGTACTTC CASSLAGSSYEQYF
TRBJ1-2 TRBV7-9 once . TGTGCCAGCAGCCAACCGATGGCAGGGATTGGCTACACCTTC CASSQPMAGIGYTF
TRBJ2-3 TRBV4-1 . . TGCGCCAGCAGCGTCCTAGGACCCGGGAGCACAGATACGCAGTATTTT CASSVLGPGSTDTQYF
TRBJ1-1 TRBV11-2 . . TGTGCCAGCAGCTTAGATGGTTGGTGGACTGAAGCTTTCTTT CASSLDGWWTEAFF
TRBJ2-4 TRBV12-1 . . TGTGCCAGCAGACCTCCGTTTCCGGGACTCGAAGCCAAAAACATTCAGTACTTC CASRPPFPGLEAKNIQYF
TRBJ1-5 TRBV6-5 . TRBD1 TGTGCCAGCAGAACAACAGGGGGCAATCAGCCCCAGCATTTT CASRTTGGNQPQHF
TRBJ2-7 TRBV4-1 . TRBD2 TGCGCCAGCAGCCAAGGTAGCGGGATGACCTACGAGCAGTACTTC CASSQGSGMTYEQYF
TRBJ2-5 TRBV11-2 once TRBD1 TGTGCCAGCAGCTTGACAGGGGCTGTATCGGAGACCCAGTACTTC CASSLTGAVSETQYF
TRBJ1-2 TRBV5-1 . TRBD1 TGCGCCAGCAGCCTCTACGACGACAGGGGGGGCTATGGCTACACCTTC CASSLYDDRGGYGYTF
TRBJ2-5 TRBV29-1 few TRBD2 TGCAGCTTGACTCGCGGGGGGGCGGGGACCCAGTACTTC CSLTRGGAGTQYF
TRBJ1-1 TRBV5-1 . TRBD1 TGCGCCAGCAGATACCCGGGACAGGGGGCGCGGAACACTGAAGCTTTCTTT CASRYPGQGARNTEAFF
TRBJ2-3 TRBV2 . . TGTGCCAGCAGTTTACAACAACGGGGCACAGATACGCAGTATTTT CASSLQQRGTDTQYF
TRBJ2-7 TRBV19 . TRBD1 TGTGCCAGTAACAGGAGAGGGGGCGCTTCGTACGAGCAGTACTTC CASNRRGGASYEQYF
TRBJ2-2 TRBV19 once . TGTGCCAGTAGTCGTTTGGCCGCGGATACTACCGGGGAGCTGTTTTTT CASSRLAADTTGELFF
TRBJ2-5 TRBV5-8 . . TGTGCCAGCAGCCGTACCGATCGACCAGAGACCCAGTACTTC CASSRTDRPETQYF
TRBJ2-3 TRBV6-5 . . TGTGCCAGCAGTTCAATACAGGGGAGGAACACAGATACGCAGTATTTT CASSSIQGRNTDTQYF
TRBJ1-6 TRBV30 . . TGTGCCTGGAGTGTGGGGGGCCGAAATTCACCCCTCCACTTT CAWSVGGRNSPLHF
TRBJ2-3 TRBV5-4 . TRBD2 TGTGCCAGCAGCCGGACTAGCGGGGGGTATCCCACAGATACGCAGTATTTT CASSRTSGGYPTDTQYF
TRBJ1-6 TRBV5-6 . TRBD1 TGTGCCAGCAGCTTACAAGACAGGGCCGAGAATTCACCCCTCCACTTT CASSLQDRAENSPLHF
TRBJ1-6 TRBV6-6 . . TGTGCCAGCAGTTACTCGACATCCGGGAATTCACCCCTCCACTTT CASSYSTSGNSPLHF
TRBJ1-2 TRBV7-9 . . TGTGCCAGCAGCTTAGCGGCGGGTCAGGGGAATGGCTACACCTTC CASSLAAGQGNGYTF